The 17 T cell receptor beta chains below all came from one sample that was sequenced in a study of blood T cell repertoires in COVID-19. Clones were read by immunoSEQ multiplex PCR, and TCRdb kept only the in-frame ones, dropping some. The table records 40,000 to 50,000 clones, roughly nine tenths of them present only once. Material for sequencing was peripheral blood. These receptors came from a man younger than 40 with active or convalescent COVID-19.

The chain couples TRBV7-9 to TRBJ1-2; weak D call: TRBD1 (6 bases). The V end was cut by 5 bases, the J end by 7 bases, with 20 bases between. This CDR3 region has 15 residues. Per germline, CDR1 SEHNR and CDR2 FQNEAQ (reference sequence). CDR3 nucleotides: TGTGCCAGCAGCCTAGTCAAACAGGGCCCAACTGGCTACACCTTC. Encoded protein: CASSLVKQGPTGYTF.

V gene TRBV12-3 or TRBV12-4 combines with J gene TRBJ1-5, with 7 bases fitting TRBD1. There are 13 residues in the CDR3. V was clipped by 3 bases and J by 5 bases; unmatched bases: 1. The CDR3 spells CASSFGQDQPQHF. The CDR3 DNA reads TGTGCCAGCAGTTTCGGACAGGATCAGCCCCAGCATTTT.

V and J are TRBV7-2 and TRBJ1-2; D gene uncertain. V was pared by 5 bases and J by 8 bases, with 18 bases between. CDR3 length equals 14 residues. Per germline, CDR1 SGHTA and CDR2 FQGNSA. CDR3 nucleotides: TGTGCCAGCAGCAACCCCGGGGTTCCCCGGGGCTACACCTTC. Its translation: CASSNPGVPRGYTF.

The chain links TRBV10-3 to TRBJ2-5, with 7 positions matching TRBD1. Trimming removed 5 bases from V and 4 bases from J; junction bases left unmatched: 7. Germline lookup yields CDR1 ENHRY and CDR2 SYGVKD. This CDR3 is 14 amino acids long. Here the CDR3 reads CAISQGTVGETQYF. CDR3 in DNA: TGTGCCATCAGTCAGGGGACAGTTGGAGAGACCCAGTACTTC.

This chain joins TRBV5-1 and TRBJ2-3, with TRBD2 matching 11 bases. The CDR3 has 17 residues. Unmatched junction bases numbered 7, after V lost 4 bases and J lost 0 bases. Germline assignment: CDR1 SGHRS and CDR2 YFSETQ. The CDR3 sequence: CASSPHGTSGSTDTQYF. DNA for the CDR3: TGCGCCAGCAGCCCGCACGGGACTAGCGGAAGCACAGATACGCAGTATTTT. Drawing the rest from reference TRBV5-1 and TRBJ2-3, the complete variable domain is KAGVTQTPRYLIKTRGQQVTLSCSPISGHRSVSWYQQTPGQGLQFLFEYFSETQRNKGNFPGRFSGRQFSNSRSEMNVSTLELGDSALYLCASSPHGTSGSTDTQYFGPGTRLTVL.

The CDR3 DNA sequence: TGCGCCAGCAGCCAAGGCGTGTACACCGGGGAGCTGTTTTTT. Translated, it gives CASSQGVYTGELFF. The chain couples TRBV4-1 to TRBJ2-2; D ambiguous. The CDR3 is made up of 14 amino acids. Germline CDR1 is MGHRA and CDR2 is YSYEKL. The V end lost 1 base, the J end lost 3 bases, and 6 bases lay between the germline ends.

The V and J genes are TRBV4-1 and TRBJ2-7; 8 bases line up with TRBD1. The V gene end was trimmed by 10 bases and the J gene end by 2 bases; junction bases not matched to a gene: 7. CDR1 and CDR2 from the germline V gene are MGHRA and YSYEKL. The CDR3 covers 13 residues. The CDR3 spells CAITGTGPYEQYV. The DNA for the CDR3 is TGCGCCATCACCGGGACAGGACCCTACGAGCAGTACGTC.

The rearrangement uses TRBV27 and TRBJ1-5; TRBD1 is a possible D gene (5 bases). There are 15 residues in the CDR3. The V gene's germline CDR1 is MNHEY and CDR2 SMNVEV (reference sequence). Trimming shortened V by 6 bases and J by 3 bases, and 15 bases separated the two germline ends. The CDR3 sequence is CASRSIGVPNQPQHF. CDR3 DNA: TGTGCCAGCAGGAGCATAGGGGTCCCCAATCAGCCCCAGCATTTT.

The chain links TRBV5-1 to TRBJ2-7; 9 bases map to TRBD2. This CDR3 spans 16 amino acids. Per the germline V gene, CDR1 is SGHRS and CDR2 is YFSETQ. With 3 bases clipped from V and 5 bases from J, the junction kept 12 bases outside the gene matches. CDR3 sequence (DNA): TGCGCCAGCAGCTCCCCGGGACTAGCCCATCGGAACGAGCAGTACGTC. Translation: CASSSPGLAHRNEQYV.

The chain is built from TRBV25-1 and TRBJ1-4, with a weak D call TRBD1 (6 bases). Trimming took 3 bases from V and 8 from J, leaving 16 bases between them. The length of the CDR3 is 15 residues. Germline V gene data show CDR1 as MGHDK and CDR2 as SYGVNS. CDR3 region: CASSDPMTGREKLFF. CDR3 nucleotides: TGTGCCAGCAGTGACCCTATGACAGGACGCGAAAAACTGTTTTTT. The full variable domain, rest sourced from reference TRBV25-1 and TRBJ1-4, is EADIYQTPRYLVIGTGKKITLECSQTMGHDKMYWYQQDPGMELHLIHYSYGVNSTEKGDLSSESTVSRIRTEHFPLTLESARPSHTSQYLCASSDPMTGREKLFFGSGTQLSVL.

The chain couples TRBV15 to TRBJ2-7, with D unresolved. The V gene's germline CDR1 is LNHNV and CDR2 YYDKDF (reference sequence). Trimming took 3 bases from V and 7 from J, leaving 13 bases between them. This CDR3 region has 13 residues. The CDR3 is CATSSGVLGEQYV. CDR3 sequence (DNA): TGTGCCACCAGCAGTGGAGTGCTTGGGGAGCAGTACGTC.

This clone was seen only once. The chain couples TRBV5-6 to TRBJ1-1, with unresolved D. V was cut by 4 bases and J by 3 bases, with 7 bases left in between. The germline V gene has CDR1 SGHDT and CDR2 YYEEEE. The CDR3 consists of 12 residues. The CDR3 reads CASSALYTEAFF. DNA of the CDR3: TGTGCCAGCAGCGCCCTATACACTGAAGCTTTCTTT.

This clone was seen a handful of times. The V and J genes are TRBV24-1 and TRBJ2-2; tentative D call: TRBD1 (6 bases). This CDR3 spans 14 amino acids. Looked up from germline, CDR1 is KGHDR and CDR2 is SFDVKD. Trimming removed 6 bases from V and 0 bases from J, with 7 bases in between. The CDR3 DNA reads as TGTGCCACCAGTAGGACAGCGAACACCGGGGAGCTGTTTTTT. Amino acids: CATSRTANTGELFF.

The chain carries TRBV24-1 and TRBJ2-1; TRBD2 agrees at 10 bases. V shed 4 bases, J shed 6 bases, and the junction held 11 bases outside the gene matches. Germline V gene sequence: CDR1 KGHDR, CDR2 SFDVKD. This CDR3 is built from 17 residues. Here the CDR3 reads CATSDPGLAGGLNEQFF. The CDR3 nucleotides read TGTGCCACCAGTGACCCCGGATTAGCGGGGGGTCTCAATGAGCAGTTCTTC.

The chain uses TRBV4-1 and TRBJ1-4; maybe TRBD1 (5 bases). The V end was cut by 3 bases, the J end by 2 bases, with 7 bases between. The CDR3 has 14 amino acids. The germline V gene has CDR1 MGHRA and CDR2 YSYEKL. CDR3 nucleotides: TGCGCCAGCAGCCACGGGGGGACTAATGAAAAACTGTTTTTT. Its translation: CASSHGGTNEKLFF.

The chain uses TRBV19 and TRBJ1-2, with 8 bases matching TRBD1. Trimming cost V 5 bases and J 8 bases; bases outside gene matches: 7. Germline V gives CDR1 LNHDA, CDR2 SQIVND (reference sequence). The CDR3 has 13 residues. Here the CDR3 reads CASSLRQGKGYTF. The CDR3 coding sequence is TGTGCCAGTAGTCTCCGACAGGGGAAAGGCTACACCTTC.

The chain links TRBV6-6 to TRBJ1-1; unclear D gene. The germline gives CDR1 MNHNY, CDR2 SVGAGI (reference sequence). V gave up 6 bases and J gave up 1 base, with 9 bases separating them. There are 13 residues in the CDR3. CDR3 amino acids: CASSTYSNTEAFF. CDR3 in DNA: TGTGCCAGCAGCACCTATTCGAACACTGAAGCTTTCTTT.